This TCR beta chain appears in the sequencing data of a study of shared clonotypes between healthy human individuals. Study details: Donors had three CD4 naive, three CD4 memory, two CD8 naive and one CD8 memory plate apiece.

In regard to this clone: Its antigen is still unknown.

Investigators spread the genomic DNA of each subset evenly over several immunoSEQ plates. Some clones are missing from TCRdb's copy, which holds only in-frame ones; the method was immunoSEQ multiplex PCR. The table lists approximately 2.5 million clones, approximately 93% of them singletons, with approximately 0.36% in the top ten. A split of CD4+ cells into CD45RA+ naive and CD45RA-negative memory subsets was performed. V shed 5 bases and J shed 1 base, with 9 bases lying between them. This CDR3 contains 12 residues. Germline assignment: CDR1 SQVTM and CDR2 ANQGSEA. Study-level points and caveats: Non-shared clonotypes had lower generation probabilities than those shared by all four donors.

This clonotype was obtained from a man in his late teens or twenties in good health. Some clones in this sample may be carry-over from other donors' samples. The sample taken for sequencing was naive CD4+ T cells from PBMCs. Described subset: CD45RA+ positively selected. The V gene is TRBV29-1, the J gene TRBJ2-7; no reliable D call. The CDR3 spells CSVITPSYEQYF. Written as DNA, the CDR3 is TGCAGCGTTATTACACCTTCCTACGAGCAGTACTTC.